This T cell receptor beta chain was observed in a study of response to subunit inactivated influenza vaccine. Study-wide results and limits: Authors suggested few new T cells are recruited by each seasonal influenza vaccination.

V lost 0 bases and J lost 5, with 13 bases in between. This CDR3 is 15 amino acids long. The germline V gene encodes CDR1 LGHNA and CDR2 YSLEER. Concerning this clonotype itself: The antigen remains unidentified.

TCRdb re-called the RT-PCR reads with MiXCR, one entry per CDR3 protein. This repertoire shows approximately 570,000 distinct CDR3 sequences, under 9% found once; its top ten account for roughly 13%. V gene TRBV4-3 combines with J gene TRBJ2-5; D might be TRBD1 (5 bases). The sequence was obtained from a man aged 50 to 69 who received an inactivated influenza vaccine. Sequences were derived from PBMCs from blood, sampled around 25 months after vaccination. The CDR3 sequence: CASSQDKGRWETQYF. The CDR3 DNA reads TGCGCCAGCAGCCAAGATAAGGGGCGGTGGGAGACCCAGTACTTC.